Below, 10 T cell receptor beta chains from the same sample are listed, as sequenced in a study of T cells after yellow fever vaccination. MiXCR, applied by TCRdb to the 5' RACE reads, yields one record per CDR3 protein. The table has 500,000 to 650,000 distinct CDR3 sequences, 9% to 15% seen once. Source: PBMCs, taken on the day of the yellow fever booster vaccination. The receptors here all came from a man younger than 40 who received the YFV17D yellow fever vaccine.

This clonotype was seen a handful of times. V is TRBV11-1 and J is TRBJ2-1, with 10 bases matching TRBD1. CDR1 and CDR2 (germline): SGHAT, FQDESV (reference sequence). J lost 3 bases, V lost 5 bases, and 10 bases had no gene match. The CDR3 sequence is 17 residues long. In DNA form, the CDR3 reads TGTGCCAGCAGCCCCAGTCCCGGGACAGGGGTCTACAATGAGCAGTTCTTC. This sequence encodes CASSPSPGTGVYNEQFF.

The sample holds a few counts of this clonotype. V is TRBV20-1 and J is TRBJ2-1; 11 bases map to TRBD2. The CDR3 loop spans 19 amino acids. Trimming took 6 bases from V and 0 from J; bases not matched to a gene: 16. Looked up from germline, CDR1 is DFQATT and CDR2 is SNEGSKA (reference sequence). CDR3 in amino acids: CSAIHPGTSGSFSYNEQFF. DNA for the CDR3: TGCAGTGCCATACACCCCGGGACTAGCGGCAGTTTCTCCTACAATGAGCAGTTCTTC.

This clonotype was seen a handful of times. This sequence joins TRBV9 and TRBJ1-1; D unresolved. The V end lost 7 bases, the J end lost 1 base, and 11 bases lay between the germline ends. Germline values: CDR1 SGDLS, CDR2 YYNGEE. The CDR3 sequence is 13 residues long. CDR3 sequence (DNA): TGTGCCAGCGGCACAGACGGGAACACTGAAGCTTTCTTT. This sequence encodes CASGTDGNTEAFF. Full variable domain (remainder filled in from reference TRBV9 and TRBJ1-1): DSGVTQTPKHLITATGQRVTLRCSPRSGDLSVYWYQQSLDQGLQFLIQYYNGEERAKGNILERFSAQQFPDLHSELNLSSLELGDSALYFCASGTDGNTEAFFGQGTRLTVV.

This clonotype was recorded a few times. The J gene is TRBJ2-1, the V gene TRBV20-1; a possible D gene is TRBD1 (6 bases). V gave up 3 bases and J gave up 9 bases, with 12 bases separating them. There are 12 residues in the CDR3. CDR1 and CDR2 from the germline V gene are DFQATT and SNEGSKA (reference sequence). The CDR3 DNA sequence: TGCAGTGCTAGTCACAGGGTTGTTGAGCAGTTCTTC. This sequence encodes CSASHRVVEQFF.

V is TRBV6-1 and J is TRBJ2-3, with a weak D call TRBD2 (5 bases). V was cut by 8 bases and J by 3 bases, with 18 bases left in between. The CDR3 length is 15 residues. Looked up from germline, CDR1 is MNHNS and CDR2 is SASEGT. This CDR3 is CASRSGLLETDTQYF. The CDR3 DNA reads as TGTGCCAGCCGGAGTGGACTTCTAGAAACAGATACGCAGTATTTT.

In this sample, this clonotype turned up a few times. The chain is built from TRBV7-9 and TRBJ2-7; 10 nucleotides line up with TRBD2. The CDR3 loop spans 16 amino acids. Germline CDR1 reads SEHNR; CDR2 reads FQNEAQ (reference sequence). V was clipped by 4 bases and J by 3 bases; unmatched bases: 9. In nucleotides, the CDR3 is TGTGCCAGCAGCTCACCTGGGACTAGCGAGAACTACGAGCAGTACTTC. Its protein product is CASSSPGTSENYEQYF. Using reference TRBV7-9 and TRBJ2-7 for the parts outside the CDR3, the full variable domain is DTGVSQNPRHKITKRGQNVTFRCDPISEHNRLYWYRQTLGQGPEFLTYFQNEAQLEKSRLLSDRFSAERPKGSFSTLEIQRTEQGDSAMYLCASSSPGTSENYEQYFGPGTRLTVT.

The chain employs TRBV5-1 and TRBJ1-4; 7 bases are shared with TRBD1. The J segment lost 8 bases and the V segment lost 4 bases, leaving 11 bases of the junction unmatched. The CDR3 covers 15 residues. Germline V gives CDR1 SGHRS, CDR2 YFSETQ. The CDR3 DNA is TGCGCCAGCAGCCAAAAGACAGGGAGGAAAGAAAAACTGTTTTTT. Translating it yields CASSQKTGRKEKLFF.

This clonotype was recorded a few times. V gene TRBV19 combines with J gene TRBJ2-1; 12 positions agree with TRBD2. Germline loops: CDR1 LNHDA, CDR2 SQIVND (reference sequence). V lost 4 bases and J lost 10; bases outside the gene matches: 14. The CDR3 extends over 17 amino acids. Here the CDR3 DNA reads TGTGCCAGTAGTAGCTCCTCTAGCGGGAGGGCCGTCAGGGAGCAGTTCTTC. This gives the protein CASSSSSSGRAVREQFF.

The V gene is TRBV7-2, the J gene TRBJ2-7, with a tentative D call TRBD2 (6 bases). In germline, CDR1 is SGHTA, CDR2 FQGNSA. The CDR3 consists of 17 residues. The V end was cut by 5 bases, the J end by 4 bases, with 24 bases between. CDR3 in amino acids: CASSPSSSAGTFYEQYF. CDR3 nucleotide sequence: TGTGCCAGCAGCCCCAGCAGTTCCGCGGGAACGTTTTACGAGCAGTACTTC.

A few counts support this clonotype. The chain carries TRBV7-2 and TRBJ1-5; D is uncertain. Germline CDR1 SGHTA, CDR2 FQGNSA. V was shortened by 5 bases and J by 5 bases, with 13 bases between the two germline ends. The CDR3 covers 14 residues. This CDR3 is CASSPRAFYQPQHF. CDR3 coding DNA: TGTGCCAGCAGCCCGCGGGCGTTTTATCAGCCCCAGCATTTT.